The T cell receptor (beta chain) under discussion was sequenced for a study of cytomegalovirus exposure and HLA in healthy donors. The PCR employed 60 Vbeta primers together with 13 Jbeta primers. Measured with immunoSEQ multiplex PCR; TCRdb has only the in-frame clones, and not every one. The sample consists of some 160,000 clones, over 60% of them appearing once. This CDR3 spans 14 amino acids. CDR1 is SGDLS, CDR2 YYNGEE, per germline. J was trimmed by 4 bases and V by 3 bases; bases with no gene match: 0. This chain joins TRBV9 and TRBJ2-3; TRBD2 aligns across 12 bases. The sequenced sample was PBMCs. The TCR was taken from a woman aged 30 to 39 in good health and CMV-seronegative. The CDR3 spells CASSASGRADTQYF. DNA for the CDR3: TGTGCCAGCAGCGCTAGCGGGAGGGCAGATACGCAGTATTTT. Full variable domain (missing parts from reference TRBV9 and TRBJ2-3): DSGVTQTPKHLITATGQRVTLRCSPRSGDLSVYWYQQSLDQGLQFLIQYYNGEERAKGNILERFSAQQFPDLHSELNLSSLELGDSALYFCASSASGRADTQYFGPGTRLTVL.